The clone carrying this T cell receptor (beta chain) was counted ten times or more. The data were obtained in a study of T-cell memory formation after mild COVID-19. Each CDR3 protein gets one entry after TCRdb re-called the 5' RACE reads with MiXCR. The sample consists of a few hundred thousand distinct CDR3 sequences, roughly 20% of them appearing once. This clonotype was sampled from an adult woman who had mild COVID-19 (a few samples of this study predate the infection). Cell type and time point are not known. The sequenced material came from PBMCs or a T cell subset sorted from them (not recorded which).

CDR3 loop: CASSFWGGGAGNEQFF. DNA for the CDR3: TGTGCCAGCAGTTTTTGGGGAGGGGGAGCCGGCAATGAGCAGTTCTTC. The chain carries TRBV12-3 or TRBV12-4 and TRBJ2-1, with D possibly matching TRBD2 (7 bases). V shed 3 bases and J shed 6 bases, with 18 bases lying between them. The CDR3 consists of 16 residues.